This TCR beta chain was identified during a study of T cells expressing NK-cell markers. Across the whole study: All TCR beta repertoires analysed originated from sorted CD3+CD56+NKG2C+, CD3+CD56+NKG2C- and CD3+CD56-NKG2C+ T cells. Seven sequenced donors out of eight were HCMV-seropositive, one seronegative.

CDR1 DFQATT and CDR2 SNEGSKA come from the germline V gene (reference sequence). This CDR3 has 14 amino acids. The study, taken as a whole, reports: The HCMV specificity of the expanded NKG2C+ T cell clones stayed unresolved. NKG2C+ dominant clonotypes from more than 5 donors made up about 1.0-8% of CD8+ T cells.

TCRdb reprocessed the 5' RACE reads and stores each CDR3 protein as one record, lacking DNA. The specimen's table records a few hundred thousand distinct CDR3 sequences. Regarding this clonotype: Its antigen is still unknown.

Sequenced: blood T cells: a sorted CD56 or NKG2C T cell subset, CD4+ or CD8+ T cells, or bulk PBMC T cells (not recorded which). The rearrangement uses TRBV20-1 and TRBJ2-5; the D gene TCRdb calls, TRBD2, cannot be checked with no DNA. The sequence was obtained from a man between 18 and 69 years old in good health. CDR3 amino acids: CSAGRLAGGKTQYF.